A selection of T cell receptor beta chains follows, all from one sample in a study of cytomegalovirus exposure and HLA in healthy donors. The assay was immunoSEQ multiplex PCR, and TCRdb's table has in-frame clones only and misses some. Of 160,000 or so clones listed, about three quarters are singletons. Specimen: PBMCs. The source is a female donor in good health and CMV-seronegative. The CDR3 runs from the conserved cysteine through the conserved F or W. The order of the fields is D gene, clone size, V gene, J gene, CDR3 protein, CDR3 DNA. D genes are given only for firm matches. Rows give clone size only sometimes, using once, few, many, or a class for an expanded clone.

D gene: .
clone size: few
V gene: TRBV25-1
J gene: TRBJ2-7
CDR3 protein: CASSKGSYEQYF
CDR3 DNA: TGTGCCAGCAGTAAGGGGTCCTACGAGCAGTACTTC

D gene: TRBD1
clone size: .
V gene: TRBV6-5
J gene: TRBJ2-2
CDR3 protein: CASSRQGSSGELFF
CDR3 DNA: TGTGCCAGCAGCAGACAGGGGAGTTCCGGGGAGCTGTTTTTT

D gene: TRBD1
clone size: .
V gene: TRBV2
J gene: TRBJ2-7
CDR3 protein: CASSEDRVGAYEQYF
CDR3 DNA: TGTGCCAGCAGCGAGGACAGGGTAGGAGCCTACGAGCAGTACTTC

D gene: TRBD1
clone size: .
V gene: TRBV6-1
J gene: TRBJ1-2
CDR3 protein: CASGFDRDYGYTF
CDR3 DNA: TGTGCCAGCGGGTTCGACAGGGACTATGGCTACACCTTC

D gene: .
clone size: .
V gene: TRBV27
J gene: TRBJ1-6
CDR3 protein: CASRSVGQRRLHF
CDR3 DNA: TGTGCCAGCAGATCAGTCGGACAGCGGCGCCTCCACTTT

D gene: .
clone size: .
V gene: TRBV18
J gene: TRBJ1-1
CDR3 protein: CASSENSYEAFF
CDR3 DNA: TGTGCCAGCTCGGAAAACAGTTATGAAGCTTTCTTT

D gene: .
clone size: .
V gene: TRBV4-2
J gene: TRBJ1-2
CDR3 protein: CASSQEGDRLYGYTF
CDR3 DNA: TGTGCCAGCAGCCAAGAAGGCGACAGGCTGTACGGCTACACCTTC

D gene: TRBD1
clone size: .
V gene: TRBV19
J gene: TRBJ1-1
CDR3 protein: CASSIAPGGNTEAFF
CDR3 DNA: TGTGCCAGTAGTATAGCTCCAGGGGGGAACACTGAAGCTTTCTTT

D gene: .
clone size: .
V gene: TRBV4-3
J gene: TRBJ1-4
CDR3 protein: CASSQDPSAGGLEKLFF
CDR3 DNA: TGCGCCAGCAGCCAAGATCCGAGCGCCGGAGGGTTGGAAAAACTGTTTTTT

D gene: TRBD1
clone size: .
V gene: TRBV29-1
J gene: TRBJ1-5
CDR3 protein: CSVYRGASNQPQHF
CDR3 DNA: TGCAGCGTTTACAGGGGGGCAAGCAATCAGCCCCAGCATTTT

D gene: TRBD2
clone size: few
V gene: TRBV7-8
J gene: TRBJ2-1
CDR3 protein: CASSPTSGGPGSYNEQFF
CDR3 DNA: TGTGCCAGCAGCCCGACTAGCGGGGGGCCTGGATCCTACAATGAGCAGTTCTTC

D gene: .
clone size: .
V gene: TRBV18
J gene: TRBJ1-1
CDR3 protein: CASSPVGGVAFF
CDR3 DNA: TGTGCCAGCTCCCCCGTGGGGGGGGTAGCTTTCTTT

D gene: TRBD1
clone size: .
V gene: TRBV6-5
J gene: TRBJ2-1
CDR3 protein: CASSYLTGGGQFF
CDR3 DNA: TGTGCCAGCAGTTACTTGACAGGGGGTGGGCAGTTCTTC

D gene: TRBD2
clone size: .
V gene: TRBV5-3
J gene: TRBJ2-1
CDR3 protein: CARSPGLGGPNEQFF
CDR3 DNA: TGTGCCAGAAGCCCCGGACTAGGAGGGCCAAATGAGCAGTTCTTC

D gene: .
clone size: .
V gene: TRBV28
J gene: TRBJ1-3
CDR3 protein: CASSFSRFSGNTIYF
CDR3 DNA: TGTGCCAGCAGTTTTTCGAGGTTCTCTGGAAACACCATATATTTT

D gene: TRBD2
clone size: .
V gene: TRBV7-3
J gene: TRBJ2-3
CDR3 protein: CASSFGLAGGTDTQYF
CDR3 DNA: TGTGCCAGCAGCTTTGGACTAGCGGGTGGCACAGATACGCAGTATTTT

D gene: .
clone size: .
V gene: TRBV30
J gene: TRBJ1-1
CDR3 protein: CAWTGVALNTEAFF
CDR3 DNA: TGTGCCTGGACCGGGGTAGCGCTGAACACTGAAGCTTTCTTT

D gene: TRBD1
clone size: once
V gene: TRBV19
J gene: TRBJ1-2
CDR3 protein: CATSFQGASYGYTF
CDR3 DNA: TGTGCCACCTCTTTTCAGGGGGCCAGCTATGGCTACACCTTC

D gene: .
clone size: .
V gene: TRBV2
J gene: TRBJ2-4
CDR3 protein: CASRQLLQAAKNIQYF
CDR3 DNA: TGTGCCAGCCGACAGCTCCTTCAGGCGGCCAAAAACATTCAGTACTTC

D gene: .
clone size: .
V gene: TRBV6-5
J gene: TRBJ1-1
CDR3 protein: CASSPGVMGTEAFF
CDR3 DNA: TGTGCCAGCAGCCCAGGGGTGATGGGCACTGAAGCTTTCTTT

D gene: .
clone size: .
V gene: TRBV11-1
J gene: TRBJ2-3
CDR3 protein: CASSPPGHTDTQYF
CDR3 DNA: TGTGCCAGCAGCCCGCCCGGACACACAGATACGCAGTATTTT

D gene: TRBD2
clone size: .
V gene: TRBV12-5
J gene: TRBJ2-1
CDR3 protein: CASGLASGGWSYNEQFF
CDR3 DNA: TGTGCTAGTGGTTTGGCTAGCGGGGGTTGGTCCTACAATGAGCAGTTCTTC

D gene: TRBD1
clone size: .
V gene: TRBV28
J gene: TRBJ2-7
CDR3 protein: CASSLQGAGYEQYF
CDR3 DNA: TGTGCCAGCAGTTTGCAGGGGGCGGGCTACGAGCAGTACTTC

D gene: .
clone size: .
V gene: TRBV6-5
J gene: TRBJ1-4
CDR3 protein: CASSYDGGVEKLFF
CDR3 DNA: TGTGCCAGCAGTTACGACGGCGGGGTCGAAAAACTGTTTTTT

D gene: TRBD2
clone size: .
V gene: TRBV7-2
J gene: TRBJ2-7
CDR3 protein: CASSLSGGPYEQYF
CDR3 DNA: TGTGCCAGCAGCCTTAGCGGGGGCCCCTACGAGCAGTACTTC

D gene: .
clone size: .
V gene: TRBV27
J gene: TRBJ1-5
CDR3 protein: CASSRGRGSNQPQHF
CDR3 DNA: TGTGCCAGCAGCCGCGGGAGGGGTAGCAATCAGCCCCAGCATTTT